This TCR beta chain was found in a study of monozygotic twins with inflammatory bowel disease (dated by TCRdb to about 2019). With respect to the entire study: A total of some 30 monozygotic twin pairs were included in the full study, comprising nine German pairs (four IBD-concordant, five IBD-discordant) and 19 IBD-discordant Danish pairs. The search for disease-associated traits relied mainly on comparing, within discordant pairs, IBD patients with their genetically identical healthy co-twins. Each individual had, on average, about 151 000 unique TCRalpha sequences and 181 000 unique TCRbeta sequences available for analysis.

The germline V gene gives CDR1 as LGHNA and CDR2 as YSLEER. The CDR3 covers 16 residues, taking in both the cysteine and the phenylalanine. No DNA has been recorded. Beyond this particular receptor, the publication reports: Measured by the inverse Simpson index, TCRbeta repertoire diversity was lower in IBD patients than in their healthy co-twins. Repertoire similarity did not differ between concordant and discordant twins, possibly due to limited statistical power. No single strong signal or clonotype linked to IBD turned up in the results, so the idea that one exists was not supported. Compared with healthy twins, IBD patients shared fewer clonotypes with other individuals, and the difference was most pronounced in patients with signs of disease activity. The analysis was unable to tell apart different T cell subtypes. Because patients were on differing immunosuppressive treatments, the repertoires may have picked up extra background noise and inter-individual variability.

The library was obtained by 5' RACE. For each TCR library, around 3,800 ng of total RNA was used. For each sample, cDNA was synthesized in eight separate reactions using SMARTScribe reverse transcriptase. Unique molecular identifiers containing a 6-nucleotide sample barcode were introduced through template switching during cDNA synthesis. TCRalpha and TCRbeta cDNA was amplified by two nested PCRs of roughly 16 and 10 cycles, with bead purification after each PCR. Before amplification, cDNA was treated with uracil DNA-glycosylase and purified using the QIAquick PCR purification kit. The second PCR added Illumina TruSeq-compatible adapters along with sample-specific barcodes. TapeStation and Qubit were used to check library quality and concentration, and 4 to 6 ng of each library went into the pool. Pooled libraries were sequenced on an Illumina HiSeq2500 single-index Rapid Run with 2 x 100 bp reads and custom sequencing primers. In the original analysis: MiGEC version 1.2.6 was used for UMI-based consensus assembly, which corrected PCR and sequencing errors. MiXCR version 2.1.1 was used to carry out V(D)J alignment, clonotype assembly and CDR3 extraction. To normalise gene usage, clonotype sharing and MAIT/NKT TCR abundance, the top 1000, 10 000 and 20 000 clonotypes in each sample were analysed. Diversity was computed as the inverse Simpson index with the vegan R package after downsampling to 27 000 UMIs. Paired Mann-Whitney U tests on discordant twin pairs were used, with Benjamini-Hochberg multiple-testing correction. TCRdb reprocessed the public reads and reports one entry per CDR3 protein sequence, without DNA. TCRdb's processing, not the authors' own work, is the source of the V and J calls. The record for this sample contains roughly 160,000 distinct CDR3 sequences. Together, the top ten hold 2.4% of the sample.

In the case of this clonotype: The clone's antigen remains unknown.

A roughly 2.5 ml peripheral blood sample was drawn into PAXgene tubes per donor and stored at -80°C. Without T cell sorting, total RNA was isolated from whole blood using the PAXgene blood miRNA kit on an automated QIAcube. Peripheral blood from monozygotic twin pairs, either concordant or discordant for inflammatory bowel disease, underwent deep TCRalpha and TCRbeta repertoire profiling that used unique molecular barcoding. For every twin pair, smoking habits were documented, and each individual was categorised as a current, former or never smoker. The sequence is built from TRBV4-3 and TRBJ2-2; no DNA is available, so the TRBD2 call from TCRdb remains unchecked. This TCR derives from a human donor with ulcerative colitis or Crohn's disease, or a healthy co-twin of an affected twin (not recorded which). Sequenced: blood. The CDR3 here reads CASSQDVSGNTGELFF.